This paragraph covers one TCR beta chain sequence. Assay used: immunoSEQ multiplex PCR; TCRdb lists only in-frame clones, some missing. Found here are approximately 98,000 clones, about 81% of them singletons; the top ten hold 4.1%. These data belong to a study of blood T cell repertoires in COVID-19. Looking at the study overall: Specimens from acute and convalescent COVID-19 originated in the United States, Italy and Spain.

V lost 3 bases and J lost 3; bases outside the gene matches: 2. The CDR3 is made up of 13 amino acids. The sequence derives from a man in his sixties with acute or convalescent COVID-19. The specimen sequenced was peripheral blood. The gene calls are TRBV12-3 or TRBV12-4 and TRBJ2-7; 7 nucleotides line up with TRBD1. The CDR3 sequence: CASSLTGLYEQYF. CDR3 DNA: TGTGCCAGCAGTTTGACAGGGCTCTACGAGCAGTACTTC.